This is a list of T cell receptor beta chains from one sample in a study of blood T cell repertoires in COVID-19. Produced via immunoSEQ multiplex PCR; TCRdb's table is partial and in-frame only. The sample records some 93,000 clones, more than 75% being singletons. The sequencing sample was made of peripheral blood. The receptors shown here come from a human donor in a cohort sampled during active COVID-19. The CDR3 runs from the conserved cysteine through the conserved F or W. Clone size is shown for a subset of rows, as once, few, many or a class of expanded clone.

j_gene,v_gene,abundance,CDR3aa
TRBJ1-5,TRBV30,once,CAWSLQEDGTGQLSDSNQPQHF
TRBJ2-1,TRBV4-2,NA,CASSQVGGGGTWNEQFF
TRBJ2-1,TRBV19,NA,CASSPTLNNEQFF
TRBJ2-5,TRBV12-5,NA,CASGFRAGQLEETQYF
TRBJ1-1,TRBV6-6,NA,CASTPGDSATEAFF
TRBJ1-1,TRBV5-4,once,CASSVGQMNTEAFF
TRBJ2-3,TRBV14,NA,CASSKLAGGATDTQYF
TRBJ1-4,TRBV6-2/TRBV6-3,NA,CASSPPGEGVEKLFF
TRBJ2-7,TRBV10-2,once,CASSDVTSGINYEQYF
TRBJ2-5,TRBV27,NA,CASSLGGLETQYF
TRBJ1-1,TRBV2,few,CASSVEEQGVFF
TRBJ1-2,TRBV6-5,NA,CASSTGVGYGYTF
TRBJ2-7,TRBV15,NA,CATSRVQTSGRNEQYF
TRBJ2-7,TRBV19,once,CASSRPTGNTYEQYF
TRBJ2-7,TRBV27,NA,CASSRGGAIPYEQYF
TRBJ2-1,TRBV19,NA,CASSITGLAGAAVEQFF
TRBJ2-2,TRBV6-6,few,CASTRDTENTGELFF
TRBJ2-1,TRBV24-1,once,CATSDLKARDSTYNEQFF
TRBJ1-4,TRBV12-5,once,CASGLAANEKLFF
TRBJ2-1,TRBV6-2/TRBV6-3,NA,CASSQGTSEGIEQFF
TRBJ2-7,TRBV19,NA,CASSISDNSYEQYF
TRBJ1-2,TRBV2,NA,CASRLDMVNYGYTF
TRBJ2-7,TRBV5-1,NA,CASSLAPGHDASEQYF
TRBJ2-3,TRBV7-6,NA,CASSPAQGVADTQYF
TRBJ1-1,TRBV19,NA,CASSPGGWNTEAFF
TRBJ2-3,TRBV5-1,NA,CASSLELGGTDTQYF
TRBJ2-2,TRBV11-2,NA,CASSQQGSGELFF
TRBJ2-3,TRBV4-3,NA,CASSQRIRQGLAGPGGTDTQYF
TRBJ1-1,TRBV7-9,NA,CASSLNMDTEAFF
TRBJ2-1,TRBV7-9,NA,CASSLSASSYNEQFF
TRBJ2-7,TRBV2,few,CASTRDRTYEQYF
TRBJ2-3,TRBV18,NA,CASSPPLLAESTDTQYF
TRBJ2-1,TRBV5-1,NA,CASSFIGAGEYNEQFF